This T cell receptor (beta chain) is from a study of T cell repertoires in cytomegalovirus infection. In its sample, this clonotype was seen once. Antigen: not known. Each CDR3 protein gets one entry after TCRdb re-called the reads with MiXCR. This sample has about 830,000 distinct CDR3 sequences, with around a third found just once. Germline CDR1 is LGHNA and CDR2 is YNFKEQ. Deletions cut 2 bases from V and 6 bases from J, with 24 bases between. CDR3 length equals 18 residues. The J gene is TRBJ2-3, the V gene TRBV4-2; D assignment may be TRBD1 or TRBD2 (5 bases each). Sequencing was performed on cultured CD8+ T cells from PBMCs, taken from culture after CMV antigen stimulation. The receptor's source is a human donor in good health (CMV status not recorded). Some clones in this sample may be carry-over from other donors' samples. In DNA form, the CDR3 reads TGTGCCAGCAGCCAACTTATGGTCCGGGACGCGACGCCGGATACGCAGTATTTT. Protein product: CASSQLMVRDATPDTQYF.